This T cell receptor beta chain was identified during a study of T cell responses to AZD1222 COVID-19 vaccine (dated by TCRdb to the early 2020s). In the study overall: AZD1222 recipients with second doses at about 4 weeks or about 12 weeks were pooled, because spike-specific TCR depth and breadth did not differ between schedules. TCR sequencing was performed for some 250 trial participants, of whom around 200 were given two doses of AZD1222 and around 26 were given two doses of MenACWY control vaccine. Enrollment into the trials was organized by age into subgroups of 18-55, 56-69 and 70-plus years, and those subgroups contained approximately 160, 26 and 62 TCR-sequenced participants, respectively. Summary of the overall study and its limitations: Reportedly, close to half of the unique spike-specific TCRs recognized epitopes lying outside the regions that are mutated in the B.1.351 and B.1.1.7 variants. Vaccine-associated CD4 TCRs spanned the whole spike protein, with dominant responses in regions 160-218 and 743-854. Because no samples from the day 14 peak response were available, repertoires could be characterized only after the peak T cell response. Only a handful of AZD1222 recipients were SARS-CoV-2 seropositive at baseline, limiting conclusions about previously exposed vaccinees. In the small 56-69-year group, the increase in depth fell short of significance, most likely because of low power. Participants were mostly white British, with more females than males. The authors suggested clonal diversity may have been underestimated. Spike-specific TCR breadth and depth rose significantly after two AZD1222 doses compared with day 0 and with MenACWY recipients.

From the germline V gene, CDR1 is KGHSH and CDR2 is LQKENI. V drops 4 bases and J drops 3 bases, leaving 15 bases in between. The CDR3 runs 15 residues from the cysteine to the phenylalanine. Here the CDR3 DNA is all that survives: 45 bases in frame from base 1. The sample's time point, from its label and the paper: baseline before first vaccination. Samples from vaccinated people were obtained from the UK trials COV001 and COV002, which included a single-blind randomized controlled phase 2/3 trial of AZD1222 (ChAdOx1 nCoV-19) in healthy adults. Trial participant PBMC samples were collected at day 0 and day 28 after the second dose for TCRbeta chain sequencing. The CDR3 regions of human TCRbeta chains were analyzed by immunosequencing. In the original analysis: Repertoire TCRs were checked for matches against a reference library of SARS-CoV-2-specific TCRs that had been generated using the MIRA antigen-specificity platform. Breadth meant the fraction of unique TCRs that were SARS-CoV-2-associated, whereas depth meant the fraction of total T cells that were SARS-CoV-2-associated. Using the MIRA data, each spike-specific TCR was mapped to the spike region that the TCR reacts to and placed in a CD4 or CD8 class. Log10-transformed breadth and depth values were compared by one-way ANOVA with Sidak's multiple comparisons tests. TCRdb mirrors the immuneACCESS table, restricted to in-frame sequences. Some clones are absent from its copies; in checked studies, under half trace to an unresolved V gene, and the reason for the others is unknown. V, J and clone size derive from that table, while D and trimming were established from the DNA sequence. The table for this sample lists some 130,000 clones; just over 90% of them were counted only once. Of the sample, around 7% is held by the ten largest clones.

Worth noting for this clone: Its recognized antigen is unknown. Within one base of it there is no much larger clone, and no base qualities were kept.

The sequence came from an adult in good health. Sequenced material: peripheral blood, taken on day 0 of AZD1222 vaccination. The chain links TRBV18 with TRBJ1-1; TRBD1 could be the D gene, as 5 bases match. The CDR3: CASSRLRGLHTEAFF. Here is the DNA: TGTGCCAGCTCACGCCTAAGGGGACTGCACACTGAAGCTTTCTTT.